This T cell receptor beta chain is from a study of CD8 T cell repertoires and HIV-1 epitope variants. About the research overall: T cells were stimulated with Twenty-five Gag and Nef peptides separately.

A note on this clone: Its antigen is unidentified.

Here immunoSEQ multiplex PCR was the method, and the copy in TCRdb shows in-frame clones only, minus some. The sample has about 1,100 clones, over 55% seen once; the top ten hold around 44%. Per the germline V gene, CDR1 is SGHAT and CDR2 is FQDESV (reference sequence). V was clipped by 2 bases and J by 2 bases; unmatched bases: 0. The CDR3 extends over 13 amino acids. The chain recombines TRBV11-1 with TRBJ2-7, with 7 nucleotides matching TRBD1. The sequence derives from a male donor with HIV. Sequencing was carried out using cultured CD8+ T cells derived from PBMCs. The DNA for the CDR3 is TGTGCCAGCAGCTTACAGGGGGCCTACGAGCAGTACTTC. It encodes CASSLQGAYEQYF. The full variable domain, its missing parts supplied by reference TRBV11-1 and TRBJ2-7, is EAEVAQSPRYKITEKSQAVAFWCDPISGHATLYWYRQILGQGPELLVQFQDESVVDDSQLPKDRFSAERLKGVDSTLKIQPAELGDSAMYLCASSLQGAYEQYFGPGTRLTVT.